Here is one T cell receptor beta chain with its context. The record originates from a study of blood T cell repertoires in COVID-19. Whole-study context: Acute and convalescent COVID-19 samples came from the United States, Italy and Spain. The analysed material was cDNA or gDNA that came from T cells, B-cell-depleted T cells, or PBMCs.

Trimming removed 0 bases from V and 0 bases from J, with 8 bases in between. CDR3 length: 15 residues. Germline V gives CDR1 SGHRS, CDR2 YFSETQ. Original processing notes: Estimates of nucleated cell counts were drawn from the amplification of reference gene primers. This table comes from immunoSEQ multiplex PCR, and its TCRdb copy is limited to in-frame clones, with some not included. V, J and clone size are taken as reported in that table, and D and trimming were inferred from the DNA itself. The sample lists about 250,000 clones, around nine tenths occurring once. This sequence originates from a woman aged 55-69 years who had recovered from COVID-19. The chain combines TRBV5-1 with TRBJ2-3; D is ambiguous. The sample taken for sequencing was peripheral blood. The CDR3 nucleotides read TGCGCCAGCAGCTTGGAAACAGTAAGCACAGATACGCAGTATTTT. Protein product: CASSLETVSTDTQYF.